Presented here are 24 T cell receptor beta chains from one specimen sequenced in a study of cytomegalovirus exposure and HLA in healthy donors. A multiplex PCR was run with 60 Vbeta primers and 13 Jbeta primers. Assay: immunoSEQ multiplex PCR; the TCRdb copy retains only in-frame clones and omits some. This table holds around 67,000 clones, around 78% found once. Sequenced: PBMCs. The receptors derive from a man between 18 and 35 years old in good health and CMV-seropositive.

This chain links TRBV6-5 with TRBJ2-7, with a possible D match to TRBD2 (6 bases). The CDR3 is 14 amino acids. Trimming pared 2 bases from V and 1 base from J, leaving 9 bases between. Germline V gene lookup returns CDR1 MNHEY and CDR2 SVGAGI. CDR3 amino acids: CASSYGTASYEQYF. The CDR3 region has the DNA TGTGCCAGCAGTTACGGGACTGCATCCTACGAGCAGTACTTC.

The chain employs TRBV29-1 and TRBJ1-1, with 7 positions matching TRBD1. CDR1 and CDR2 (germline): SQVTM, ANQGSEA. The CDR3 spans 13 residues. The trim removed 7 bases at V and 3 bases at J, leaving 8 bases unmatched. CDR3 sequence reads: CSGARQGDTEAFF. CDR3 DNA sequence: TGCAGCGGAGCCAGGCAGGGGGACACTGAAGCTTTCTTT.

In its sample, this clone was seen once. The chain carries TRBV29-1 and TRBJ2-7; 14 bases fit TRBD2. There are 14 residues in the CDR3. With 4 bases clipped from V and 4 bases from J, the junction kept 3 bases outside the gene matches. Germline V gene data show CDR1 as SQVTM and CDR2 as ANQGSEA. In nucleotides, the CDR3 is TGCAGCGTTGGAGGACTAGCGGGAGGTTACGAGCAGTACTTC. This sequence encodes CSVGGLAGGYEQYF.

CDR3 in amino acids: CASSGRDSPLHF. CDR3 coding DNA: TGTGCCAGCAGCGGCAGGGATTCACCCCTCCACTTT. The chain couples TRBV9 to TRBJ1-6; weak D call: TRBD1 (5 bases). The CDR3 has 12 amino acids. The germline gives CDR1 SGDLS, CDR2 YYNGEE. The ends were cut back, 3 bases at V and 8 bases at J, with 6 bases in the middle.

The CDR3 spells CASSVGQGATEAFF. CDR3 sequence (DNA): TGTGCCAGCAGCGTAGGACAGGGGGCCACTGAAGCTTTCTTT. The genes are TRBV9 and TRBJ1-1, with TRBD1 identical over 10 bases. The CDR3 contains 14 residues. Germline V gene lookup returns CDR1 SGDLS and CDR2 YYNGEE. V lost 0 bases, J lost 4 bases, and 0 bases stayed unmatched.

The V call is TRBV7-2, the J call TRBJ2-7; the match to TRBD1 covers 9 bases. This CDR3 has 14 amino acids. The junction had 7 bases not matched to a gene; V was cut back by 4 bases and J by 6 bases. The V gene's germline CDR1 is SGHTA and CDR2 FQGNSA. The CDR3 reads CASSSPGQGAEQYF. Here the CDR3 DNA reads TGTGCCAGCAGCTCGCCGGGACAGGGTGCCGAGCAGTACTTC.

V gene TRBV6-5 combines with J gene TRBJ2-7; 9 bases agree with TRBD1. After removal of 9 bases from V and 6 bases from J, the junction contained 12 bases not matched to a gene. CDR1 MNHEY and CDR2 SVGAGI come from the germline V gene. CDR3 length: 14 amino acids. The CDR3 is CASKRTGEALEQYF. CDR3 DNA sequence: TGTGCCAGTAAGAGGACAGGGGAGGCCCTCGAGCAGTACTTC.

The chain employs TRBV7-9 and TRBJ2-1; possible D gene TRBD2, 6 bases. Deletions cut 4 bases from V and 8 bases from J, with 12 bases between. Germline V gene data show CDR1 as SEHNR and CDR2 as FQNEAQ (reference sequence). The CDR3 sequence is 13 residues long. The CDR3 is CASSSPGGDEQFF. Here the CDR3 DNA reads TGTGCCAGCAGCTCCCCGGGCGGGGATGAGCAGTTCTTC. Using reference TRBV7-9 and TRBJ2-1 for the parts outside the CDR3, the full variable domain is DTGVSQNPRHKITKRGQNVTFRCDPISEHNRLYWYRQTLGQGPEFLTYFQNEAQLEKSRLLSDRFSAERPKGSFSTLEIQRTEQGDSAMYLCASSSPGGDEQFFGPGTRLTVL.

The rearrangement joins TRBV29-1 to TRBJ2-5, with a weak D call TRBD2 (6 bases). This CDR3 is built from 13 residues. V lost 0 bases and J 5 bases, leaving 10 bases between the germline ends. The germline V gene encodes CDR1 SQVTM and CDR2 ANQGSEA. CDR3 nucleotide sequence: TGCAGCGTTGAAGAACGCGGGGAGGAGACCCAGTACTTC. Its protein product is CSVEERGEETQYF.

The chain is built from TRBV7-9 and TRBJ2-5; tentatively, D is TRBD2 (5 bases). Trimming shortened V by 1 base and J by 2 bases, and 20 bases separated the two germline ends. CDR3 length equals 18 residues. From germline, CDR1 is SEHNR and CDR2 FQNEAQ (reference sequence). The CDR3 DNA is TGTGCCAGCAGCTTAGGGAATTTAGTGGAACGGGATCAAGAGACCCAGTACTTC. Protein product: CASSLGNLVERDQETQYF.

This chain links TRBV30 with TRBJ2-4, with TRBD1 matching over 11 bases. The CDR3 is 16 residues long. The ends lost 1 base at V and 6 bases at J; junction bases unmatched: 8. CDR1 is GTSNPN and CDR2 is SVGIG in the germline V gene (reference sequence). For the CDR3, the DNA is TGTGCCTGGAGTGATTGGACAGGGGGCTACGCAAACATTCAGTACTTC. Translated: CAWSDWTGGYANIQYF.

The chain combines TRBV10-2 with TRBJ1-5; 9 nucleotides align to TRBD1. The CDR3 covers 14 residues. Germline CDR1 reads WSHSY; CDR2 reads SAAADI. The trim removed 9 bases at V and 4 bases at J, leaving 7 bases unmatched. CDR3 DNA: TGCGCCAGTAGCCGGACAGGGGCTAATCAGCCCCAGCATTTT. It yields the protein CASSRTGANQPQHF.

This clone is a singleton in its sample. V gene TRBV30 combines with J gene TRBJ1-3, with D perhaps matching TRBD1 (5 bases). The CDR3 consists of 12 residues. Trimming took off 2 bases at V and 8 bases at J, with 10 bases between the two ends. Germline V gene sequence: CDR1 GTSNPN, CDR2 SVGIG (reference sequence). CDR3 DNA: TGTGCCTGGAGTCTACAGGTGGACACCATATATTTT. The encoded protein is CAWSLQVDTIYF.

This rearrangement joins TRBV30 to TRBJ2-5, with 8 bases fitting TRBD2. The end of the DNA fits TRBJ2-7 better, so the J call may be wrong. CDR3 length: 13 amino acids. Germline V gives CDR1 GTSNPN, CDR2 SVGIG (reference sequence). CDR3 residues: CAWSPGLDYEQYF. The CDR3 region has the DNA TGTGCCTGGTCCCCGGGACTAGACTACGAGCAGTACTTC.

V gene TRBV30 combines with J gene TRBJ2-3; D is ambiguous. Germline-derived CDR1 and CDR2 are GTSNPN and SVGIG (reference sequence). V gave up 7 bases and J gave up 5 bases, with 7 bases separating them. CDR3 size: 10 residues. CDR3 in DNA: TGTGCCTCAATGAGAGATACGCAGTATTTT. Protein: CASMRDTQYF.

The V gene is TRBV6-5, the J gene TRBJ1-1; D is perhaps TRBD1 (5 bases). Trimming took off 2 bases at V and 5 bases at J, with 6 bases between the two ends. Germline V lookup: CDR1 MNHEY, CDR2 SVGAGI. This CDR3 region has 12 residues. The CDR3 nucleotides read TGTGCCAGCAGTTACGGGGGGACTGAAGCTTTCTTT. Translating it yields CASSYGGTEAFF.

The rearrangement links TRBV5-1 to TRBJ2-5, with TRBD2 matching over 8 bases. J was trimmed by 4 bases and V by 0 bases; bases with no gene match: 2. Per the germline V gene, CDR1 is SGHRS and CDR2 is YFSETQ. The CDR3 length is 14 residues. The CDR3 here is CASSLAGGAETQYF. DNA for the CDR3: TGCGCCAGCAGCTTGGCGGGAGGGGCAGAGACCCAGTACTTC.

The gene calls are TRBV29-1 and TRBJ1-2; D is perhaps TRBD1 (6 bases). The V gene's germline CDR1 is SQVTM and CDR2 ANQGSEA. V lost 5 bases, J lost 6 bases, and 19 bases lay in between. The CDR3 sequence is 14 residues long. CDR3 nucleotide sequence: TGCAGCGTTAAAGTCCCTCACAACAGGGATGGCTACACCTTC. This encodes CSVKVPHNRDGYTF.

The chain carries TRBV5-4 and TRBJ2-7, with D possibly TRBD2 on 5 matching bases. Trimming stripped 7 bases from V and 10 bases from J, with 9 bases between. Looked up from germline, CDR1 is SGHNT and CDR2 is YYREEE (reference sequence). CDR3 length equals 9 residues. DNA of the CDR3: TGTGCCAGCGCACGGGGTCAGTACTTC. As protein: CASARGQYF.

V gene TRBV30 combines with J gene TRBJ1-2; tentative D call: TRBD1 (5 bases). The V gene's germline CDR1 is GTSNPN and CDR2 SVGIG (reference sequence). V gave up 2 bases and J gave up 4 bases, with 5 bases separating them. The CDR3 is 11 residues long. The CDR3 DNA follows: TGTGCCTGGAGTAGGGGCTATGGCTACACCTTC. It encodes CAWSRGYGYTF. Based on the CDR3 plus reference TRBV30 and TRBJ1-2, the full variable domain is SQTIHQWPATLVQPVGSPLSLECTVEGTSNPNLYWYRQAAGRGLQLLFYSVGIGQISSEVPQNLSASRPQDRQFILSSKKLLLSDSGFYLCAWSRGYGYTFGSGTRLTVV.

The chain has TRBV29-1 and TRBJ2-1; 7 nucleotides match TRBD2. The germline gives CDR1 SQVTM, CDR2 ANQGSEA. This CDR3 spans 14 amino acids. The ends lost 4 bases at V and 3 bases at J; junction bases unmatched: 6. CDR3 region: CSVAGTILYNEQFF. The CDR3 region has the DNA TGCAGCGTTGCGGGGACTATCCTCTACAATGAGCAGTTCTTC.

The chain's CDR3 is CASSYQGADQPQHF. The CDR3 DNA sequence: TGTGCCAGCAGTTACCAGGGGGCAGATCAGCCCCAGCATTTT. The genes are TRBV6-5 and TRBJ1-5; 8 nucleotides match TRBD1. This CDR3 contains 14 residues. The ends lost 2 bases at V and 5 bases at J; junction bases unmatched: 2. Germline CDR1 is MNHEY and CDR2 is SVGAGI.

CDR3 DNA sequence: TGTGCCAGCAGCCATTTAGGGACAACCATGAACACTGAAGCTTTCTTT. Translated: CASSHLGTTMNTEAFF. The chain couples TRBV14 to TRBJ1-1; D possibly corresponds to TRBD1 (6 bases). Trimming pared 3 bases from V and 0 bases from J, leaving 14 bases between. There are 16 residues in the CDR3. The germline V gene has CDR1 SGHDN and CDR2 FVKESK.

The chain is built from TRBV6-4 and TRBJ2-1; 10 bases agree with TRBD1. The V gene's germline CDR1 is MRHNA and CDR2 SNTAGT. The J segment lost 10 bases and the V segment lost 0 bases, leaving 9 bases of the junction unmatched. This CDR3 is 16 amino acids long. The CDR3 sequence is CASSDSGTGDYREQFF. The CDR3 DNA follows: TGTGCCAGCAGTGACTCCGGGACAGGGGATTATAGGGAGCAGTTCTTC.